The 32 T cell receptor beta chains in this list originate from one sample, sequenced in a study of blood T cell repertoires in COVID-19. Method: immunoSEQ multiplex PCR; TCRdb's copy keeps in-frame clones and lacks some. The sample consists of some 150,000 clones, about 86% of them appearing once. Sequences were obtained from peripheral blood. Source of these receptors: a woman in her sixties with acute or convalescent COVID-19.

J is TRBJ2-7 and V is TRBV5-1; D gene ambiguous. Germline values: CDR1 SGHRS, CDR2 YFSETQ. Trimming pared 5 bases from V and 2 bases from J, leaving 11 bases between. The length of the CDR3 is 13 residues. For the CDR3, the DNA is TGCGCCAGCAGGCTTTCCTCTACCTACGAGCAGTACTTC. Its translation is CASRLSSTYEQYF.

The CDR3 loop reads CASSMGRMNEQFF. CDR3 DNA sequence: TGTGCCAGCAGTATGGGGAGGATGAATGAGCAGTTCTTC. The V and J genes are TRBV28 and TRBJ2-1; the D gene is possibly TRBD2 (6 bases). The V end was cut by 5 bases, the J end by 7 bases, with 12 bases between. This CDR3 region has 13 residues. Looked up from germline, CDR1 is MDHEN and CDR2 is SYDVKM.

This clone was detected only once. CDR3 region: CATSRDQAATTGELFF. The DNA of the CDR3 is TGTGCCACCAGCAGAGATCAGGCAGCCACCACCGGGGAGCTGTTTTTT. The rearrangement uses TRBV15 and TRBJ2-2; D ambiguous. Trimming pared 0 bases from V and 4 bases from J, leaving 12 bases between. This CDR3 has 16 residues. Germline loops: CDR1 LNHNV, CDR2 YYDKDF (reference sequence). Looking up the rest from reference TRBV15 and TRBJ2-2 gives the full variable domain: DAMVIQNPRYQVTQFGKPVTLSCSQTLNHNVMYWYQQKSSQAPKLLFHYYDKDFNNEADTPDNFQSRRPNTSFCFLDIRSPGLGDTAMYLCATSRDQAATTGELFFGEGSRLTVL.

The chain couples TRBV21-1 to TRBJ1-5; the table gives TRBD1 as D, unverified against the DNA. TRBV21-1 is designated a pseudogene. This CDR3 is built from 18 residues. The CDR3 DNA reads TGTGCCAGCCCCCCTCGAGAACCGCGACAGGCGAGTAATCAGCCCCAGCATTTT. Its translation: CASPPREPRQASNQPQHF.

Of note for this clone: The same CDR3 also results from other DNA sequences found in this sample. The rearrangement joins TRBV12-5 to TRBJ2-7; 10 bases fit TRBD1. The CDR3 consists of 14 residues. V dropped 6 bases and J dropped 3; count of bases not matched to a gene: 5. Germline CDR1 reads LGHNT; CDR2 reads FRNRAP. The chain's CDR3 is CASGPGQGFYEQYF. In DNA, the CDR3 is TGTGCTAGTGGCCCGGGACAGGGGTTCTACGAGCAGTACTTC.

The CDR3: CASSGGQGEAFF. The CDR3 region has the DNA TGCGCCAGCAGTGGGGGACAGGGGGAAGCTTTCTTT. The chain recombines TRBV10-1 with TRBJ1-1; 10 bases are shared with TRBD1. This CDR3 region has 12 residues. V shed 4 bases and J 8 bases; nucleotides not matched to a gene: 1. CDR1 and CDR2 (germline): WNHNN, SYGVQD (reference sequence).

This chain joins TRBV5-4 and TRBJ2-1, with D possibly being TRBD1 (5 bases). The CDR3 is 13 amino acids. Trimming left V 2 bases short and J 4 bases short, with 7 bases between. Germline CDR1 and CDR2: SGHNT and YYREEE (reference sequence). The CDR3 region has the DNA TGTGCCAGCAGCTTACCAGGGTACAATGAGCAGTTCTTC. Its translation is CASSLPGYNEQFF.

V gene TRBV28 combines with J gene TRBJ1-5, with unresolved D. V was cut by 4 bases and J by 2 bases, with 12 bases left in between. In germline, CDR1 is MDHEN, CDR2 SYDVKM. The CDR3 spans 15 residues. The CDR3: CASSYVPGGNQPQHF. The CDR3 DNA reads TGTGCCAGCAGTTACGTCCCTGGAGGCAATCAGCCCCAGCATTTT.

The chain joins TRBV27 to TRBJ1-2; 9 nucleotides agree with TRBD1. J gave up 4 bases and V 7 bases, and 4 bases lay outside the gene matches. This CDR3 contains 13 residues. Germline assignment: CDR1 MNHEY and CDR2 SMNVEV (reference sequence). The CDR3 reads CASMETGGYGYTF. CDR3 in DNA: TGTGCCAGCATGGAGACAGGGGGCTATGGCTACACCTTC.

This clone was seen only a few times. In the same sample, other DNA sequences code for this CDR3. This chain joins TRBV10-2 and TRBJ2-3; 11 bases agree with TRBD2. The CDR3 is 17 amino acids. V lost 0 bases and J lost 1; bases outside the gene matches: 3. The germline V gene encodes CDR1 WSHSY and CDR2 SAAADI. CDR3 nucleotide sequence: TGCGCCAGCAGTGAGTCGAAACTAGCGGGGGGCACAGATACGCAGTATTTT. Translating it yields CASSESKLAGGTDTQYF.

This clone was seen more than once but under ten times. As DNA, the CDR3 is TGTGCCAGCCGAGAGGGCAACACTGAAGCTTTCTTT. Encoded protein: CASREGNTEAFF. This chain uses TRBV3-1 (or the pseudogene TRBV3-2) with TRBJ1-1; unclear D gene. Germline V gene data show CDR1 as LGHDT and CDR2 as YNNKEL (reference sequence). This CDR3 comprises 12 residues. The V end was cut by 8 bases, the J end by 2 bases, with 9 bases between.

J is TRBJ2-1 and V is TRBV24-1, with D maybe TRBD1 (6 bases). This CDR3 has 19 residues. Trimming left V 3 bases short and J 6 bases short, with 26 bases between. Germline V CDR1 and CDR2: KGHDR, SFDVKD. Here the CDR3 reads CATSDPPGPQGSQSNEQFF. The CDR3 nucleotides read TGTGCCACCAGTGATCCCCCCGGTCCACAGGGATCGCAATCCAATGAGCAGTTCTTC.

The chain joins TRBV27 to TRBJ2-3, with a tentative D call TRBD2 (5 bases). V was cut by 3 bases and J by 2 bases, with 15 bases left in between. The CDR3 covers 16 residues. The germline CDR1 and CDR2 sequences are MNHEY and SMNVEV (reference sequence). CDR3 coding DNA: TGTGCCAGCAGTTTCCGCGACTATCGCTCCACAGATACGCAGTATTTT. This encodes CASSFRDYRSTDTQYF.

The V call is TRBV6-2 or TRBV6-3, the J call TRBJ2-3; 8 bases are shared with TRBD2. The V gene's germline CDR1 is MNHEY and CDR2 SVGEGT. Trimming removed 0 bases from V and 5 bases from J; junction bases left unmatched: 7. CDR3 length equals 16 residues. The CDR3 protein is CASSYSFGGGLDTQYF. In DNA, the CDR3 is TGTGCCAGCAGTTACTCGTTCGGCGGGGGGTTAGATACGCAGTATTTT.

The genes are TRBV18 and TRBJ2-1, with D possibly being TRBD2 (5 bases). The CDR3 sequence is 15 residues long. Germline lookup yields CDR1 KGHSH and CDR2 LQKENI. The V and J ends lost 3 bases and 3 bases respectively, with 12 bases between them. CDR3 sequence: CASSPQRGSYNEQFF. In nucleotides, the CDR3 is TGTGCCAGCTCACCTCAGCGAGGGAGCTACAATGAGCAGTTCTTC.

This sequence joins TRBV30 and TRBJ1-2; TRBD1 might be the D (6 bases). Per the germline V gene, CDR1 is GTSNPN and CDR2 is SVGIG (reference sequence). V dropped 8 bases and J dropped 4 bases, with 14 bases sitting between them. The CDR3 covers 12 residues. DNA of the CDR3: TGTGCCGGATATCAGGGGAGCTATGGCTACACCTTC. Translated, it gives CAGYQGSYGYTF. The full variable domain, with the rest looked up from reference TRBV30 and TRBJ1-2, is SQTIHQWPATLVQPVGSPLSLECTVEGTSNPNLYWYRQAAGRGLQLLFYSVGIGQISSEVPQNLSASRPQDRQFILSSKKLLLSDSGFYLCAGYQGSYGYTFGSGTRLTVV.

The rearrangement links TRBV5-6 to TRBJ1-3; D gene uncertain. Trimming shortened V by 2 bases and J by 4 bases, and 4 bases separated the two germline ends. This CDR3 is 12 amino acids long. The germline V gene has CDR1 SGHDT and CDR2 YYEEEE. The CDR3 loop reads CASSLTGNTIYF. The CDR3 coding sequence is TGTGCCAGCAGCTTAACAGGAAACACCATATATTTT.

V gene TRBV7-6 combines with J gene TRBJ1-3; D is undetermined. V was shortened by 0 bases and J by 0 bases, with 12 bases between the two germline ends. The CDR3 is 17 residues long. CDR1 is SGHVS and CDR2 is FNYEAQ in the germline V gene. The CDR3 DNA reads TGTGCCAGCAGCTTAGCGGGCGGGAGACCCTCTGGAAACACCATATATTTT. Encoded protein: CASSLAGGRPSGNTIYF.

The chain combines TRBV7-6 with TRBJ2-7; D is unclear. Looked up from germline, CDR1 is SGHVS and CDR2 is FNYEAQ. The CDR3 has 15 amino acids. Trimming left V 2 bases short and J 0 bases short, with 11 bases between. The CDR3 sequence is CASSLSGDSSYEQYF. The DNA for the CDR3 is TGTGCCAGCAGCTTATCAGGCGATAGCTCCTACGAGCAGTACTTC.

The CDR3 region has the DNA TGTGCCAGCAGCGTAGGAGGAGCCGGGGAGCTGTTTTTT. It encodes CASSVGGAGELFF. This chain links TRBV9 with TRBJ2-2; D gene unclear. Germline V gives CDR1 SGDLS, CDR2 YYNGEE. V was trimmed by 0 bases and J by 6 bases, leaving 6 bases between them. The CDR3 has 13 residues.

Written as DNA, the CDR3 is TGTGCCAGCAGTACTAGGGACAGACAAAACATTCAGTACTTC. It specifies CASSTRDRQNIQYF. The chain joins TRBV28 to TRBJ2-4; 7 nucleotides align to TRBD1. J lost 5 bases, V lost 5 bases, and 6 bases had no gene match. Germline lookup yields CDR1 MDHEN and CDR2 SYDVKM. This CDR3 region has 14 residues. Looking up the rest from reference TRBV28 and TRBJ2-4 gives the full variable domain: DVKVTQSSRYLVKRTGEKVFLECVQDMDHENMFWYRQDPGLGLRLIYFSYDVKMKEKGDIPEGYSVSREKKERFSLILESASTNQTSMYLCASSTRDRQNIQYFGAGTRLSVL.

This clone has ten or more counts. The chain joins TRBV15 to TRBJ1-3; TRBD1 matches 8 bases. The CDR3 is 16 residues long. Germline V gene sequence: CDR1 LNHNV, CDR2 YYDKDF (reference sequence). V lost 4 bases and J lost 4; bases outside the gene matches: 9. The CDR3 protein is CATSTTQGAAGNTIYF. The CDR3 DNA is TGTGCCACCAGCACCACTCAGGGGGCTGCCGGAAACACCATATATTTT.

V gene TRBV20-1 combines with J gene TRBJ1-2, with D uncertain. The CDR3 is made up of 11 amino acids. Germline V gives CDR1 DFQATT, CDR2 SNEGSKA (reference sequence). Trimming took off 6 bases at V and 8 bases at J, with 13 bases between the two ends. The CDR3 loop is CSASLIWGYTF. In DNA, the CDR3 is TGCAGTGCGAGCCTCATATGGGGCTACACCTTC.

The V gene is TRBV19, the J gene TRBJ2-4; D perhaps matches TRBD1 (6 bases). The CDR3 spans 14 residues. V lost 2 bases and J 4 bases, leaving 9 bases between the germline ends. Germline CDR1 LNHDA, CDR2 SQIVND (reference sequence). The CDR3 protein is CASSIRTDKNIQYF. The CDR3 coding sequence is TGTGCCAGTAGTATAAGGACAGATAAAAACATTCAGTACTTC.

CDR3 DNA sequence: TGCGCCAGCAGCCCCGCAGGGGGATACGAGCAGTACTTC. Translating it yields CASSPAGGYEQYF. The chain is built from TRBV5-1 and TRBJ2-7; 7 nucleotides match TRBD1. CDR1 SGHRS and CDR2 YFSETQ come from the germline V gene. The CDR3 runs to 13 residues. After removal of 4 bases from V and 4 bases from J, the junction contained 5 bases not matched to a gene.

This clone was seen more than once but under ten times. The chain combines TRBV24-1 with TRBJ1-5; TRBD1 is a possible D gene (6 bases). The CDR3 extends over 16 amino acids. Germline-derived CDR1 and CDR2 are KGHDR and SFDVKD. Trimming pared 3 bases from V and 3 bases from J, leaving 14 bases between. The CDR3 DNA sequence: TGTGCCACCAGTGATCCCGGCAGGGGAGTCAATCAGCCCCAGCATTTT. This translates into CATSDPGRGVNQPQHF.

At least ten counts were recorded for this clone. The gene calls are TRBV19 and TRBJ1-4; maybe TRBD1 (6 bases). There are 15 residues in the CDR3. The germline CDR1 and CDR2 sequences are LNHDA and SQIVND (reference sequence). Trimming took 2 bases from V and 8 from J, leaving 15 bases between them. The CDR3 here is CASSISRQEHEKLFF. CDR3 in DNA: TGTGCCAGTAGTATAAGTCGACAGGAGCACGAAAAACTGTTTTTT.

This chain connects TRBV5-8 to TRBJ1-4; D remains unclear. Germline lookup yields CDR1 SGHTS and CDR2 YDEGEE. The CDR3 totals 15 residues. V was trimmed by 9 bases and J by 5 bases, leaving 20 bases between them. The CDR3 spells CATILGLLGNEKLFF. DNA of the CDR3: TGTGCCACCATCCTCGGTCTCCTCGGGAATGAAAAACTGTTTTTT.

The chain carries TRBV2 and TRBJ2-7, with 7 positions matching TRBD1. The V and J ends lost 7 bases and 1 base, in that order; junction bases with no gene match: 7. Germline V lookup: CDR1 SNHLY, CDR2 FYNNEI. CDR3 size: 14 residues. The CDR3, as DNA: TGTGCCAGCAACAAAGGGGGCGCATCCTACGAGCAGTACTTC. Protein sequence: CASNKGGASYEQYF.

There are a few counts of this clone. The chain couples TRBV11-2 to TRBJ2-7; 10 nucleotides match TRBD2. V shed 0 bases, J shed 3 bases, and the junction held 5 bases outside the gene matches. This CDR3 has 16 amino acids. In germline, CDR1 is SGHAT, CDR2 FQNNGV. CDR3 sequence: CASSLDGLADLYEQYF. The CDR3 bases are TGTGCCAGCAGCTTAGATGGACTAGCGGACCTCTACGAGCAGTACTTC.

V gene TRBV6-6 combines with J gene TRBJ2-7; the match to TRBD1 covers 8 bases. Trimming took 6 bases from V and 4 from J; bases not matched to a gene: 5. This CDR3 contains 13 residues. Germline V CDR1 and CDR2: MNHNY, SVGAGI (reference sequence). The DNA for the CDR3 is TGTGCCAGCAGCTTGGACAGGGTGTACGAGCAGTACTTC. Its translation: CASSLDRVYEQYF.

V usage is TRBV5-6 and J usage is TRBJ1-5, with 9 bases fitting TRBD1. The CDR3 sequence is 14 residues long. The germline CDR1 and CDR2 sequences are SGHDT and YYEEEE. J lost 6 bases, V lost 3 bases, and 4 bases had no gene match. This chain's CDR3 is CASSSRTGVQPQHF. The CDR3 DNA follows: TGTGCCAGCAGCTCCCGGACAGGGGTTCAGCCCCAGCATTTT.